This T cell receptor (beta chain) appears in the sequencing data of a study of T cell responses to AZD1222 COVID-19 vaccine. General observations from the study: Donors were largely white British and mainly female; clonal diversity was possibly underestimated.

Sequenced by immunoSEQ multiplex PCR; TCRdb stores in-frame clones only, minus some. This table holds fewer than 200,000 clones, approximately 92% found once. Concerning this clone itself: Its target is not known.

This TCR came from an adult in good health. Sequencing was performed on peripheral blood, taken on day 0 of AZD1222 vaccination.

CDR3 amino acids: CASSLGQEGEKLFF. The CDR3 nucleotides read TGCGCCAGCAGCTTGGGTCAGGAGGGTGAAAAACTGTTTTTT. V is TRBV5-1 and J is TRBJ1-4, with D unclear. The CDR3 contains 14 residues. Trimming removed 0 bases from V and 7 bases from J, with 10 bases in between. The germline V gene encodes CDR1 SGHRS and CDR2 YFSETQ.